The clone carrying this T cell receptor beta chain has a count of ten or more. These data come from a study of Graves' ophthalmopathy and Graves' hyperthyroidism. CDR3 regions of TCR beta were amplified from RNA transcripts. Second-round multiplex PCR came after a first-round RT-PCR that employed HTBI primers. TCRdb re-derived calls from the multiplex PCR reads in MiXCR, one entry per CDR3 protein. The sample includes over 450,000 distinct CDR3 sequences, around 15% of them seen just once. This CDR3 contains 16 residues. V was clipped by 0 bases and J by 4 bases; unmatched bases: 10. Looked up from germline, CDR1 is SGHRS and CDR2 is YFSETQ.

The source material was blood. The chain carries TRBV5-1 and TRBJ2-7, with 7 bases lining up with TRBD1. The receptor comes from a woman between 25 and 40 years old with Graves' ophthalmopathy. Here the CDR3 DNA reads TGCGCCAGCAGCTTGGAGGGCGAGGGGGCAAGGTACGAGCAGTACTTC. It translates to CASSLEGEGARYEQYF.